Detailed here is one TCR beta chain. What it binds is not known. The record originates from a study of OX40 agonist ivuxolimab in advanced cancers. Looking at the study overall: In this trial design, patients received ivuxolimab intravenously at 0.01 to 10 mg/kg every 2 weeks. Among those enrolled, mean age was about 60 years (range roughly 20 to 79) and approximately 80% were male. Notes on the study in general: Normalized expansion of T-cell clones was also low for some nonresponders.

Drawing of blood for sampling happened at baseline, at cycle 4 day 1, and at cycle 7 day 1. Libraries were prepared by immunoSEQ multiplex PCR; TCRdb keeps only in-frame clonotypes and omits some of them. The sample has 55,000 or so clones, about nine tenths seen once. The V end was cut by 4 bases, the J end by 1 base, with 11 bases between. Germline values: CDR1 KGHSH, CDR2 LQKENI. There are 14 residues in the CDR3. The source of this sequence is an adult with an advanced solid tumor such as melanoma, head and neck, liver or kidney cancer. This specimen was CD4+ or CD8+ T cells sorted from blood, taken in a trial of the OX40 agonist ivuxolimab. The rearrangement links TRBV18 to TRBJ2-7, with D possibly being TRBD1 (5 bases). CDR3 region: CASSHNQGSYEQYF. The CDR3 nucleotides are TGTGCCAGCTCACACAATCAGGGTTCCTACGAGCAGTACTTC.